Shown below are 19 T cell receptor beta chains from a single sample sequenced in a study of blood T cell repertoires in COVID-19. Profiled with immunoSEQ multiplex PCR; TCRdb holds only in-frame clones, not every one. In the table there are about 170,000 clones, more than 85% of which are singletons. Sequenced input: peripheral blood. Receptor source: a woman of 80 years or more with COVID-19, enrolled during active disease.

J is TRBJ2-2 and V is TRBV18, with D unresolved. There are 16 residues in the CDR3. The V end was cut by 2 bases, the J end by 1 base, with 11 bases between. The V gene's germline CDR1 is KGHSH and CDR2 LQKENI. In DNA form, the CDR3 reads TGTGCCAGCTCACCATTCATCCCCCAGAACACCGGGGAGCTGTTTTTT. Translating it yields CASSPFIPQNTGELFF.

The V and J genes are TRBV4-3 and TRBJ2-7; 9 bases align to TRBD1. Per germline, CDR1 LGHNA and CDR2 YSLEER. The CDR3 has 16 amino acids. V shed 0 bases and J 3 bases; nucleotides not matched to a gene: 6. The CDR3 sequence: CASSQDSGQGNYEQYF. The CDR3 region has the DNA TGCGCCAGCAGCCAAGATTCCGGACAGGGGAACTACGAGCAGTACTTC.

CDR3 nucleotide sequence: TGTGCCAGCAGCTCTGGGACTAGCGGGATCGATGAGCAGTTCTTC. Protein: CASSSGTSGIDEQFF. J is TRBJ2-1 and V is TRBV9; 13 bases agree with TRBD2. The CDR3 runs 15 residues. The ends lost 4 bases at V and 8 bases at J; junction bases unmatched: 6. From germline, CDR1 is SGDLS and CDR2 YYNGEE. Using reference TRBV9 and TRBJ2-1 for the parts outside the CDR3, the full variable domain is DSGVTQTPKHLITATGQRVTLRCSPRSGDLSVYWYQQSLDQGLQFLIQYYNGEERAKGNILERFSAQQFPDLHSELNLSSLELGDSALYFCASSSGTSGIDEQFFGPGTRLTVL.

This rearrangement joins TRBV2 to TRBJ2-5; 10 nucleotides line up with TRBD1. With V trimmed by 0 bases and J by 4 bases, 2 bases remained unmatched. Germline V gene lookup returns CDR1 SNHLY and CDR2 FYNNEI. This CDR3 contains 15 residues. The CDR3 DNA follows: TGTGCCAGCAGTGAAGCGAGGACAGGGGGAGAGACCCAGTACTTC. Translating it yields CASSEARTGGETQYF. Full variable domain (rest looked up from reference TRBV2 and TRBJ2-5): EPEVTQTPSHQVTQMGQEVILRCVPISNHLYFYWYRQILGQKVEFLVSFYNNEISEKSEIFDDQFSVERPDGSNFTLKIRSTKLEDSAMYFCASSEARTGGETQYFGPGTRLLVL.

The rearrangement joins TRBV3-1 (or the pseudogene TRBV3-2) to TRBJ2-3, with 12 positions matching TRBD2. CDR1 LGHDT and CDR2 YNNKEL come from the germline V gene (reference sequence). The junction had 5 bases not matched to a gene; V was cut back by 3 bases and J by 4 bases. There are 16 residues in the CDR3. CDR3 sequence (DNA): TGTGCCAGCAGCCAGACTAGCGGGAGATGGGCAGATACGCAGTATTTT. This translates into CASSQTSGRWADTQYF.

CDR3 bases: TGTGCCAGCAGCTTAGGGACAGATAACTATGGCTACACCTTC. Encoded protein: CASSLGTDNYGYTF. The chain couples TRBV5-5 to TRBJ1-2; 7 bases are a match to TRBD1. Germline assignment: CDR1 SGHKS and CDR2 YYEKEE (reference sequence). This CDR3 comprises 14 residues. The trim removed 2 bases at V and 1 base at J, leaving 2 bases unmatched.

This chain links TRBV19 with TRBJ2-3, with 7 bases identical to TRBD2. The trim removed 6 bases at V and 2 bases at J, leaving 14 bases unmatched. CDR3 size: 17 residues. Germline loops: CDR1 LNHDA, CDR2 SQIVND (reference sequence). CDR3 bases: TGTGCCAGTAGGTTAGCCGCGGCTAGCGGACCCACAGATACGCAGTATTTT. Protein sequence: CASRLAAASGPTDTQYF.

This sequence joins TRBV7-8 and TRBJ2-5, with 7 bases identical to TRBD1. Germline V gene data show CDR1 as SGHVS and CDR2 as FQNEAQ. Trimming took 7 bases from V and 4 from J; bases not matched to a gene: 24. This CDR3 is built from 19 residues. CDR3 nucleotide sequence: TGTGCCAGCACCCCGCCAGCGAGGGGGCTGGTCTTAGGTCGAGAGACCCAGTACTTC. As protein: CASTPPARGLVLGRETQYF.

The J gene is TRBJ1-4, the V gene TRBV6-2 or TRBV6-3, with D maybe TRBD1 (5 bases). Germline V gene data show CDR1 as MNHEY and CDR2 as SVGEGT. Trimming took off 6 bases at V and 8 bases at J, with 19 bases between the two ends. The CDR3 length is 15 residues. Written as DNA, the CDR3 is TGTGCCAGCAGCGGCATATCGGGGGTAGAAGAAAAACTGTTTTTT. Translated, it gives CASSGISGVEEKLFF.

This clone appeared once. This chain joins TRBV5-1 and TRBJ2-5; 7 bases line up with TRBD2. The CDR3 contains 15 residues. The trim removed 7 bases at V and 1 base at J, leaving 10 bases unmatched. From germline, CDR1 is SGHRS and CDR2 YFSETQ. DNA for the CDR3: TGCGCCAGCCTATCGGGGGGTTCTGCCCAAGAGACCCAGTACTTC. Protein: CASLSGGSAQETQYF.

The chain is built from TRBV6-2 or TRBV6-3 and TRBJ2-1, with 11 positions matching TRBD2. The CDR3 is 15 residues long. Germline V gene sequence: CDR1 MNHEY, CDR2 SVGEGT. J lost 6 bases, V lost 6 bases, and 7 bases had no gene match. CDR3 sequence reads: CASSPGTSGLNEQFF. The CDR3 DNA sequence: TGTGCCAGCAGCCCCGGGACTAGCGGCCTCAATGAGCAGTTCTTC.

The chain recombines TRBV28 with TRBJ2-7; 10 bases agree with TRBD1. The junction had 7 bases not matched to a gene; V was cut back by 4 bases and J by 4 bases. CDR3 length: 15 amino acids. CDR1 and CDR2 from the germline V gene are MDHEN and SYDVKM. The CDR3: CASSSRTGGVYEQYF. The CDR3 coding sequence is TGTGCCAGCAGTTCCCGGACAGGGGGAGTTTACGAGCAGTACTTC.

The V and J genes are TRBV1 and TRBJ2-7; the table assigns TRBD1, which was not confirmed against the DNA. TRBV1 is an annotated pseudogene. The CDR3 extends over 16 amino acids. CDR3 nucleotide sequence: TGCACCAGCAGCCCTGGGACAGGGGCGTGCGGCTACGAGCAGTACTTC. This sequence encodes CTSSPGTGACGYEQYF.

The chain employs TRBV28 and TRBJ1-2; D gene unclear. Germline CDR1 is MDHEN and CDR2 is SYDVKM. The V and J ends lost 4 bases and 1 base respectively, with 19 bases between them. The CDR3 extends over 17 amino acids. CDR3 in amino acids: CASSSAGRGSYNYGYTF. The DNA for the CDR3 is TGTGCCAGCAGTTCGGCCGGTAGAGGATCCTATAACTATGGCTACACCTTC.

The genes are TRBV27 and TRBJ1-2; possible D gene TRBD1, 6 bases. This CDR3 has 14 residues. Per germline, CDR1 MNHEY and CDR2 SMNVEV (reference sequence). Between the trimmed V and J ends, which lost 2 bases and 5 bases, there was a span of 12 bases. CDR3 loop: CASSLQGGTYGYTF. As DNA, the CDR3 is TGTGCCAGCAGTTTACAAGGGGGAACGTATGGCTACACCTTC.

The genes are TRBV7-2 and TRBJ1-2; D not certain. Germline-derived CDR1 and CDR2 are SGHTA and FQGNSA. CDR3 size: 14 residues. Trimming cost V 5 bases and J 4 bases, with 14 bases left between them. The chain's CDR3 is CASSQSSVSYGYTF. For the CDR3, the DNA is TGTGCCAGCAGCCAATCGAGTGTTAGCTATGGCTACACCTTC.

The chain uses TRBV4-2 and TRBJ2-3, with a tentative D call TRBD2 (5 bases). V shed 1 base and J shed 1 base, with 12 bases lying between them. The CDR3 extends over 16 amino acids. Germline V gene sequence: CDR1 LGHNA, CDR2 YNFKEQ. This chain's CDR3 is CASSQGETPGTDTQYF. As DNA, the CDR3 is TGTGCCAGCAGCCAAGGGGAGACGCCAGGCACAGATACGCAGTATTTT.

This clone was detected only once. The rearrangement uses TRBV4-3 and TRBJ1-2; D is undetermined. The CDR3 consists of 15 residues. Trimming took 0 bases from V and 4 from J, leaving 12 bases between them. CDR1 is LGHNA, CDR2 YSLEER, per germline. CDR3 protein: CASSQDRRASYGYTF. The CDR3 nucleotides read TGCGCCAGCAGCCAAGATAGGCGGGCTAGCTATGGCTACACCTTC.

Turning to this clone: The junction departs from germline at one end; a sequencing error may be responsible. The CDR3, as DNA: TGTGCTAGCAGCTTAGCGCTCGGGCTCAGGCAGGGCCCGAACACTGAAGCTTTCTTT. It translates to CASSLALGLRQGPNTEAFF. V is TRBV7-7 and J is TRBJ1-1, with a tentative D call TRBD1 (5 bases). Germline-derived CDR1 and CDR2 are SSHAT and FNYEAQ (reference sequence). The CDR3 covers 19 residues.